This T cell receptor (beta chain) was obtained from a study of OX40 agonist ivuxolimab in advanced cancers. Study in general: Cancers in dose escalation were hepatocellular, melanoma, renal cell and head and neck. Study-level points and caveats: Expanded clones tended on average to be more numerous among CD8+ T cells than CD4+.

Sequencing was performed with immunoSEQ multiplex PCR; in TCRdb, only in-frame clones are kept and a portion is missing. There are around 19,000 clones in the sample; roughly 80% occur only once, and about 33% lies in the top ten. The V gene end was trimmed by 4 bases and the J gene end by 4 bases; junction bases not matched to a gene: 11. The CDR3 spans 17 residues. Germline V lookup: CDR1 SGHTA, CDR2 FQGNSA. Notes on this clone: Its cognate antigen is unknown.

This TCR derives from an adult with an advanced solid tumor such as melanoma, head and neck, liver or kidney cancer. Material: CD4+ or CD8+ T cells sorted from blood, obtained in a trial of the OX40 agonist ivuxolimab. The chain is built from TRBV7-2 and TRBJ2-5; 11 bases are shared with TRBD1. CDR3: CASSSPGQGARGETQYF. In DNA form, the CDR3 reads TGTGCCAGCAGCTCCCCTGGACAGGGGGCGCGAGGAGAGACCCAGTACTTC.